This T cell receptor beta chain was documented in a study of neoadjuvant anti-PD-1 for oral cavity cancer listed by TCRdb under 2021. Some background on the complete study: Patients mostly received three to four biweekly doses of nivolumab at 3 mg/kg before curative-intent surgical resection. Responders were defined as patients with complete response, partial response or stable disease by RECIST 1.1; non-responders were defined as patients with progression. Patients without progression received a fourth nivolumab dose around day 43 and underwent definitive surgical resection on days 50-56. There were roughly 13 patients in the parent correlative cohort, and the response rate was 33%.

Study-level results and caveats: After neoadjuvant nivolumab, significantly higher T cell clonality (Gini index) was found within PBMCs in non-responders than in responders. TCR analyses included only three patients per response group, and the authors called for larger cohorts for validation. Higher pretreatment blood Treg/Th17 ratios correlated with higher pretreatment blood TCRbeta clonality and lower post-treatment tumor TCRbeta clonality.

Interpreted using the paper, the time point label stands for: after neoadjuvant nivolumab, at surgical resection. The patients had newly diagnosed stage II-IVA oral cavity squamous cell carcinoma and had not received any prior systemic or radiation treatment. The cohort was composed of patients with HPV-negative, locally advanced oral cavity squamous cell carcinoma. No culture maintenance or expansion was done, as the peripheral blood mononuclear cells went straight to analysis. Samples came from a longitudinal correlative study of a single-arm phase II trial of neoadjuvant nivolumab in oral cavity squamous cell carcinoma. Genomic DNA-based TCRbeta sequencing was performed on subject-matched pre- and post-treatment PBMCs and tumors from three responders and three non-responders. Peripheral blood mononuclear cells were collected once before nivolumab treatment and again after treatment, at the time of surgery. Genomic DNA was isolated from PBMCs using the Maxwell RSC DNA from Cells kit.

For deep sequencing of PBMC libraries, mostly 450 to 500 ng of input genomic DNA was used, and six replicates were run per sample. Following the manufacturer's instructions, the team built TCRbeta libraries using the immunoSEQ hsTCRbeta kit. An Illumina NovaSeq 6000 S4 flow cell was used to sequence the final libraries, which had first been combined to 3 nM. Per the authors' processing: The immunoSEQ Analyzer handled quality control and preprocessing of the raw data. The analysis was restricted to productive rearrangements, with each unique CDR3 amino acid sequence defining a clonotype. Repertoire clonality was estimated as the Gini-Simpson index, computed with the R package tcR. Student's t test was used to compare Gini indices, while Pearson correlation assessed associations with tumor size change. TCRdb took over this immuneACCESS table, retaining in-frame rearrangements with V and J assigned. Such tables are incomplete; in checked studies, under half of the missing clones stem from an unresolved V gene, and the remainder is unexplained. V, J and clone size are taken as reported in that table, and D and trimming were inferred from the DNA itself. The sample records fewer than 10,000 clones, about 69% of which are singletons. 3% to 4% of the sample is held by the ten biggest clonotypes.

CDR1 and CDR2, looked up from the germline V gene, are MNHEY and SVGAGI. V has 6 bases trimmed and J has 0 bases trimmed; junction bases matching no gene number 6. The CDR3 has 15 amino acids, counting the end cysteine and phenylalanine. The read is trimmed to its CDR3 DNA, 45 bases read in frame from base 1. As regards this clone: Its antigen remains undetermined. Qualities for individual bases were not recorded, and no much larger clone is one base off.

This receptor chain uses TRBV6-5 and TRBJ2-7; the junction holds 9 bases that match TRBD2. The sample was PBMCs, taken after nivolumab (anti-PD-1) treatment. The sequence was obtained from a person between 40 and 85 years old with oral cavity squamous cell carcinoma. The nucleotides read TGTGCCAGCAGACCCCTAGCGGGGAGCTCCTACGAGCAGTACTTC. The resulting protein is CASRPLAGSSYEQYF.